These 17 T cell receptor beta chains originate from one sample sequenced in a study of PD-1 blockade in classical Hodgkin lymphoma. Assay: immunoSEQ multiplex PCR; the TCRdb copy retains only in-frame clones and omits some. Of around 96,000 clones in the sample, over 80% were seen once. After autologous stem cell transplantation all patients relapsed, and prior brentuximab vedotin exposure differed between cohorts. Here the sequenced sample was peripheral blood mononuclear cells (PBMCs), taken at baseline. The receptors were sampled from a human donor with classical Hodgkin lymphoma.

V gene TRBV6-9 combines with J gene TRBJ1-5; weak D call: TRBD1 (6 bases). Between the trimmed V and J ends, which lost 2 bases and 3 bases, there was a span of 14 bases. CDR1 and CDR2 (germline): MNHGY, SVAAGI. The CDR3 consists of 16 residues. CDR3 region: CASSYPTGRDNQPQHF. CDR3 sequence (DNA): TGTGCCAGCAGTTATCCGACAGGAAGGGACAATCAGCCCCAGCATTTT.

This chain joins TRBV19 and TRBJ1-1; a possible D gene is TRBD1 (5 bases). This CDR3 has 14 residues. Germline assignment: CDR1 LNHDA and CDR2 SQIVND (reference sequence). V dropped 11 bases and J dropped 4 bases, with 20 bases sitting between them. CDR3 sequence: CAARDPGSSTEAFF. CDR3 nucleotides: TGTGCCGCCCGGGACCCGGGGTCAAGCACTGAAGCTTTCTTT.

This clone was seen a few times. The V call is TRBV4-1, the J call TRBJ2-1; 7 bases match TRBD1. Germline values: CDR1 MGHRA, CDR2 YSYEKL. This CDR3 comprises 15 residues. With 4 bases clipped from V and 5 bases from J, the junction kept 8 bases outside the gene matches. This chain's CDR3 is CASSLWGQRDNEQFF. The CDR3 bases are TGCGCCAGCAGCCTTTGGGGACAGAGGGACAATGAGCAGTTCTTC.

The J gene is TRBJ2-2, the V gene TRBV25-1, with 8 bases lining up with TRBD1. In germline, CDR1 is MGHDK, CDR2 SYGVNS. V was clipped by 2 bases and J by 4 bases; unmatched bases: 6. The CDR3 is 16 amino acids. This CDR3 reads CASSELQGASTGELFF. The CDR3 DNA is TGTGCCAGCAGTGAACTTCAGGGGGCGAGCACCGGGGAGCTGTTTTTT. Full variable domain (missing parts from reference TRBV25-1 and TRBJ2-2): EADIYQTPRYLVIGTGKKITLECSQTMGHDKMYWYQQDPGMELHLIHYSYGVNSTEKGDLSSESTVSRIRTEHFPLTLESARPSHTSQYLCASSELQGASTGELFFGEGSRLTVL.

The CDR3 protein is CASRQTGLPTEAFF. CDR3 in DNA: TGTGCCAGCAGACAGACAGGGTTGCCCACTGAAGCTTTCTTT. The chain has TRBV6-5 and TRBJ1-1; TRBD1 agrees at 7 bases. The CDR3 covers 14 residues. Germline assignment: CDR1 MNHEY and CDR2 SVGAGI. With 6 bases clipped from V and 4 bases from J, the junction kept 8 bases outside the gene matches.

The gene calls are TRBV7-2 and TRBJ2-1; the D call may be TRBD1 or TRBD2 (5 bases each). Germline values: CDR1 SGHTA, CDR2 FQGNSA. Trimming left V 1 base short and J 7 bases short, with 14 bases between. The CDR3 has 15 residues. Here the CDR3 DNA reads TGTGCCAGCAGCTTAGTTTGGGGCAGGGAGAATGAGCAGTTCTTC. Translating it yields CASSLVWGRENEQFF.

The chain couples TRBV9 to TRBJ2-1; TRBD2 agrees at 7 bases. CDR1 is SGDLS, CDR2 YYNGEE, per germline. V trimming: 3 bases; J trimming: 0 bases; junction bases outside the gene matches: 3. The CDR3 covers 15 residues. For the CDR3, the DNA is TGTGCCAGCAGCGCCGGGACTACCTCCTACAATGAGCAGTTCTTC. Its protein is CASSAGTTSYNEQFF.

This clone appeared once. The CDR3 reads CASSYNPGLPTDTQYF. CDR3 DNA: TGCGCCAGCAGCTATAACCCGGGACTACCCACAGATACGCAGTATTTT. The chain links TRBV4-1 to TRBJ2-3, with 7 bases lining up with TRBD2. The junction had 10 bases not matched to a gene; V was cut back by 5 bases and J by 2 bases. The germline V gene encodes CDR1 MGHRA and CDR2 YSYEKL. The CDR3 sequence is 16 residues long.

The chain couples TRBV6-6 to TRBJ2-7; the D gene is possibly TRBD2 (5 bases). This CDR3 is built from 13 residues. Germline assignment: CDR1 MNHNY and CDR2 SVGAGI (reference sequence). V shed 4 bases and J shed 1 base, with 8 bases lying between them. The CDR3 protein is CASSLSGSYEQYF. The DNA of the CDR3 is TGTGCCAGCAGTTTAAGCGGATCCTACGAGCAGTACTTC.

The chain recombines TRBV9 with TRBJ1-1, with 10 bases aligning to TRBD1. Germline lookup yields CDR1 SGDLS and CDR2 YYNGEE. Germline trimming cut 0 bases from V and 3 bases from J; bases unmatched to any gene: 2. This CDR3 region has 15 residues. CDR3 nucleotides: TGTGCCAGCAGCGTAGTTGGGACAGGGGACACTGAAGCTTTCTTT. It specifies CASSVVGTGDTEAFF.

The chain combines TRBV5-8 with TRBJ1-6; D gene ambiguous. The germline V gene has CDR1 SGHTS and CDR2 YDEGEE. V lost 4 bases and J 7 bases, leaving 9 bases between the germline ends. The CDR3 covers 13 residues. The CDR3 loop is CASSQLQNSPLHF. The CDR3 DNA sequence: TGTGCCAGCAGCCAACTGCAGAATTCACCCCTCCACTTT.

V is TRBV9 and J is TRBJ1-3, with D perhaps TRBD1 (6 bases). This CDR3 region has 15 residues. The V gene's germline CDR1 is SGDLS and CDR2 YYNGEE. Trimming removed 4 bases from V and 3 bases from J, with 14 bases in between. CDR3 sequence: CASSPTGLGGNTIYF. In DNA, the CDR3 is TGTGCCAGCAGCCCAACAGGGTTAGGTGGAAACACCATATATTTT.

The chain has TRBV5-1 and TRBJ2-1, with TRBD2 matching 15 bases. Germline V gene sequence: CDR1 SGHRS, CDR2 YFSETQ. The trim removed 2 bases at V and 9 bases at J, leaving 6 bases unmatched. The CDR3 consists of 16 residues. The chain's CDR3 is CASSFGTSGRIIEQFF. The CDR3 nucleotides read TGCGCCAGCAGCTTCGGGACTAGCGGGAGGATAATTGAGCAGTTCTTC.

The V call is TRBV28, the J call TRBJ2-7; D not certain. The germline V gene encodes CDR1 MDHEN and CDR2 SYDVKM. V was shortened by 3 bases and J by 2 bases, with 8 bases between the two germline ends. The CDR3 loop spans 13 amino acids. The CDR3 coding sequence is TGTGCCAGCAGTTTGGCCACCACCTACGAGCAGTACTTC. Residues: CASSLATTYEQYF.

The chain recombines TRBV4-1 with TRBJ2-6, with a tentative D call TRBD2 (6 bases). With 5 bases removed from V and 4 bases from J, the gap between germline ends came to 21 bases. Looked up from germline, CDR1 is MGHRA and CDR2 is YSYEKL. The CDR3 runs to 18 residues. CDR3 DNA: TGCGCCAGCAGCTACCAGCCGCCCCCGGGGGAGGGGGCCAACGTCCTGACTTTC. This gives the protein CASSYQPPPGEGANVLTF.

In DNA form, the CDR3 reads TGTGCCAGCAGCCAGGGACTAGCGGGAGGGGGGCAGACCCAGTACTTC. Protein product: CASSQGLAGGGQTQYF. V usage is TRBV5-4 and J usage is TRBJ2-5; 16 nucleotides align to TRBD2. CDR1 SGHNT and CDR2 YYREEE come from the germline V gene (reference sequence). This CDR3 comprises 16 residues. V gave up 4 bases and J gave up 6 bases; unmatched junction bases: 6.

The chain carries TRBV5-4 and TRBJ2-7, with 8 nucleotides matching TRBD1. The CDR3 has 14 residues. Trimming removed 4 bases from V and 3 bases from J; junction bases left unmatched: 6. Germline V gene sequence: CDR1 SGHNT, CDR2 YYREEE (reference sequence). CDR3 loop: CASSQGTGRYEQYF. The DNA of the CDR3 is TGTGCCAGCAGCCAAGGGACAGGACGCTACGAGCAGTACTTC.